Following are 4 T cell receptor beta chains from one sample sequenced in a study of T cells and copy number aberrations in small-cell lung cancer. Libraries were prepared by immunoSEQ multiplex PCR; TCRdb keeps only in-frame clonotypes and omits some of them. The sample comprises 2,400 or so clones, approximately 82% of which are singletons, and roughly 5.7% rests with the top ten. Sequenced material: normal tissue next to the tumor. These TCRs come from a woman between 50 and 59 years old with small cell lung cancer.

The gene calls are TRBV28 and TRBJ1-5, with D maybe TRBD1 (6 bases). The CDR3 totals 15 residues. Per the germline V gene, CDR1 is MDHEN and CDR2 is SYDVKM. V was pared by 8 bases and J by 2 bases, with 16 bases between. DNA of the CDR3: TGTGCCAGCCTTAACAGGGTTTCGGGCAATCAGCCCCAGCATTTT. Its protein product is CASLNRVSGNQPQHF.

The CDR3 loop reads CASSVLDLGHNEQFF. As DNA, the CDR3 is TGTGCCAGCAGTGTATTAGACCTGGGCCACAATGAGCAGTTCTTC. This chain connects TRBV6-1 to TRBJ2-1; no clear D. Per germline, CDR1 MNHNS and CDR2 SASEGT. V was cut by 4 bases and J by 5 bases, with 15 bases left in between. CDR3 length: 15 residues.

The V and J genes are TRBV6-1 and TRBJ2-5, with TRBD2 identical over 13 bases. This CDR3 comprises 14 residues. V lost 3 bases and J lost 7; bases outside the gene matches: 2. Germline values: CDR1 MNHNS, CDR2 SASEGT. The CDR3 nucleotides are TGTGCCAGCAGTGAGAGGACTAGCGGGGGGACCCAGTACTTC. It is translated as CASSERTSGGTQYF.

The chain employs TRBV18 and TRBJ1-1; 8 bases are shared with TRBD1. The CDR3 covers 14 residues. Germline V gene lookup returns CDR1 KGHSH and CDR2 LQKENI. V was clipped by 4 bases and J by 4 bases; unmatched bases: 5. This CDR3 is CASSRQGRTTEAFF. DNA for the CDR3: TGTGCCAGCTCACGACAGGGGAGGACCACTGAAGCTTTCTTT.